This entry is about one T cell receptor beta chain. Its cognate antigen is unknown. This sample was included in a study of T cells in localized non-small cell lung cancer. Germline CDR1 reads MNHNY; CDR2 reads SVGAGI (reference sequence). V was trimmed by 0 bases and J by 5 bases, leaving 11 bases between them. The CDR3 loop spans 14 amino acids. Study-wide results and limits: Adjacent uninvolved lung had the highest clonality, suggesting focused antigen responses. Out of the top 100 tumor clones, a median 57 were seen in adjacent lung.

Clones were sequenced by immunoSEQ multiplex PCR, and TCRdb holds only the in-frame ones, with some missing. Among 25,000 to 30,000 clones listed, approximately 88% were seen once. This specimen consisted of peripheral blood, obtained before any cancer treatment. The sequence came from a male donor older than 55 with stage I lung adenocarcinoma. The V and J genes are TRBV6-6 and TRBJ2-7; perhaps TRBD1 as D (7 bases). The CDR3 sequence: CASSYSGGGHEQYF. The CDR3 bases are TGTGCCAGCAGTTACTCAGGAGGGGGCCACGAGCAGTACTTC.